The source of this TCR beta chain is a study of blood T cell repertoires in COVID-19. Some clones are missing from TCRdb's copy, which holds only in-frame ones; the method was immunoSEQ multiplex PCR. The sample yields about 120,000 clones, 80% to 90% seen once. CDR1 is LNHNV and CDR2 is YYDKDF in the germline V gene (reference sequence). The germline V and J ends were trimmed by 0 bases and 4 bases, with 13 bases remaining between them. The CDR3 sequence is 16 residues long. This chain uses TRBV15 with TRBJ2-1; maybe TRBD2 (6 bases). The sample consisted of peripheral blood. The clonotype was recovered from a man between 65 and 80 years old with active or convalescent COVID-19. The CDR3 sequence is CATSRDLGEVYNEQFF. The DNA of the CDR3 is TGTGCCACCAGCAGAGATTTGGGGGAGGTATACAATGAGCAGTTCTTC.